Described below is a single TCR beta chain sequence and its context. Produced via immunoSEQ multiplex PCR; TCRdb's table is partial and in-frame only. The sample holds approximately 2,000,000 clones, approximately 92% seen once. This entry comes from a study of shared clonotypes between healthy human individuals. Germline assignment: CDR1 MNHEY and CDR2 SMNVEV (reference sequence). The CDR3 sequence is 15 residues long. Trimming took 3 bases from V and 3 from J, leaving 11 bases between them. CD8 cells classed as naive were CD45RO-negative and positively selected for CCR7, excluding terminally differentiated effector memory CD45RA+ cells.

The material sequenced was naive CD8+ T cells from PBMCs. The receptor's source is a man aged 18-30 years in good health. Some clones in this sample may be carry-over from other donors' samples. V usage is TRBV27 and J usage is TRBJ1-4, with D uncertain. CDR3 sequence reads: CASSFVGTANEKLFF. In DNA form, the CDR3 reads TGTGCCAGCAGTTTTGTGGGCACCGCTAATGAAAAACTGTTTTTT.